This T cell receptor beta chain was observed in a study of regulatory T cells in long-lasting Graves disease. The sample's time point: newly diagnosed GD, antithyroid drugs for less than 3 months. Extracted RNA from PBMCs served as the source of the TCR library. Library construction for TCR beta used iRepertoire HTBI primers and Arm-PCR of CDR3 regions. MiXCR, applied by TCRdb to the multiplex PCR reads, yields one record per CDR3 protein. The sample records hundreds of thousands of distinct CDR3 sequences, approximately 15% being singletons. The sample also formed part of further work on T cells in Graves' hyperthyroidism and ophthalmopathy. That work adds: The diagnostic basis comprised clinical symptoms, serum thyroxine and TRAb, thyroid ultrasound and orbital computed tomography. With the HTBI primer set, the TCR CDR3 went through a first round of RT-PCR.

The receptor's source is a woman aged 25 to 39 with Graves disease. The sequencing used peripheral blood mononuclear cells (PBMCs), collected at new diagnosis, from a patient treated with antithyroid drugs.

The CDR3 sequence is CASSYSTGRGQPQHF. The DNA for the CDR3 is TGTGCCAGCAGTTACTCTACCGGGCGGGGTCAGCCCCAGCATTTT. The chain combines TRBV6-2 or TRBV6-3 with TRBJ1-5; D unclear. Trimming took off 0 bases at V and 6 bases at J, with 12 bases between the two ends. CDR1 is MNHEY and CDR2 is SVGEGT in the germline V gene. The CDR3 has 15 residues.